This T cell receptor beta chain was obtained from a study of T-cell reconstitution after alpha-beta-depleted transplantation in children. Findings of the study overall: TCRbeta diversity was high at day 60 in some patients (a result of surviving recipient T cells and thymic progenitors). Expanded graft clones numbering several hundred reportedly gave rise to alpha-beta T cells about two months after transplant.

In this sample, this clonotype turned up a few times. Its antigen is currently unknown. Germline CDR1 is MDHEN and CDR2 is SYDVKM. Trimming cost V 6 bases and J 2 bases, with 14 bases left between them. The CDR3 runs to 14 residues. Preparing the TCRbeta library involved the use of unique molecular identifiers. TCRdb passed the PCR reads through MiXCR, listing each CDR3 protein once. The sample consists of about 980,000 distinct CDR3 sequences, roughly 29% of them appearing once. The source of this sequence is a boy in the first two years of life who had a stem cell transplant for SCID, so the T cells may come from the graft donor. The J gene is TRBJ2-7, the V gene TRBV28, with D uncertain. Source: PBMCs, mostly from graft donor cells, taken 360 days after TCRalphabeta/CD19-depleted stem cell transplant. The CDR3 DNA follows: TGTGCCAGCAGGCGCGGTGGCGAAGCCTACGAGCAGTACTTC. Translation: CASRRGGEAYEQYF.